This T cell receptor (beta chain) came from a study of human CD8 memory T cell subsets (dated by TCRdb to the early 2020s). For the study in its entirety: The clonal relationships among stem-like (TSTEM), progenitor exhausted-like (TPEX) and effector memory CD8+ T cell subsets were assessed by comparing the TCRbeta repertoires of these subsets. TCRbeta repertoires were obtained from a handful of donors, each contributing TSTEM, TPEX and effector memory subsets. Broader findings and caveats from the paper: Normalized Shannon-Wiener diversity was similarly high in the TSTEM and TPEX subsets, while the effector memory subsets were comparatively less diverse. Only TCRbeta chains were sequenced, and the repertoire comparisons were based on about six donors and tested using paired t-tests with Bonferroni correction. Clonotypes were shared with effector memory cells by both stem-like subsets, but only minimal overlap was found between TSTEM and TPEX repertoires, suggesting distinct antigen spectra. Chao1 estimates suggested greater repertoire diversity in TSTEM than in TPEX subsets, potentially reflecting a broader range of specificities.

The germline V gene sets CDR1 to SGHTA and CDR2 to FQGTGA. There are 22 amino acids in the CDR3, from cysteine to phenylalanine inclusive. No DNA is given. Sequenced using a NextSeq 550. A Human TCR Profiling Kit was used to prepare UMI-labeled 5' RACE TCRbeta libraries. Every TCRbeta library was prepared in parallel with an identical number of PCR cycles. On the authors' methods: Between about 2,600 and 18,000 functional CDR3beta clonotypes were contained in each TCRbeta library. UMI extraction and consensus assembly used MIGEC 1.2.9, requiring at least three reads per UMI. In-frame CDR3beta repertoires were extracted with MiXCR 3.0.3. Each sample was downsampled to 42,000 randomly selected UMIs before diversity metrics were calculated in VDJtools 1.2.1. For each sample pair, the repertoire overlap metrics D, R and F2 were calculated in VDJtools using the top 3,000 clones. TCRdb reanalyzed the reads, keeping one entry per CDR3 protein sequence and omitting DNA. For this entry, the V and J calls and clone size follow TCRdb and not the study's own pipeline. This sample's table contains 7,000 or so distinct CDR3 sequences. The ten largest make up around 25% of the sample.

Of note for this clonotype: Which antigen it targets is not known.

CCR7+ PD-1- TIGIT- cells were defined as stem-like memory CD8+ T cells (TSTEM). Peripheral blood mononuclear cells were isolated from healthy donor buffy coats by density gradient separation. In the study, negative magnetic separation with EasySep or MojoSort CD8+ T cell isolation kits was used to enrich total CD8+ T cells. For each subset, total RNA was extracted using an RNeasy Mini Kit from duplicate vials of about 160,000 sorted CD8+ T cells. PBMCs were used either fresh or after cryopreservation in fetal bovine serum containing roughly 10% DMSO. Fluorescence-activated cell sorting on a FACSAria III was used to sort the CD8+ T cell subsets to purity.

Recombination connected TRBV7-3 to TRBJ2-2; checking the TCRdb D call of TRBD2 is not possible without DNA. Source material: CD8+ stem-like memory T cells (TSCM and TCM) sorted from PBMCs. The sample's cell subset or site, from its label and the paper: stem-like memory CD8 T cells (TSTEM), CCR7+ PD-1- TIGIT-. This sequence originates from a human donor in good health. Here the CDR3 is given as CASSLGGLRAREGLTDTGELFF.